A single sample is the source of the 27 T cell receptor beta chains below, sequenced in a study of cytomegalovirus exposure and HLA in healthy donors. A multiplex PCR was run with 60 Vbeta primers and 13 Jbeta primers. Data came from immunoSEQ multiplex PCR; TCRdb stores just in-frame clones and leaves some out. The table lists about 200,000 clones, 81% of them singletons. The sequenced material came from PBMCs. Receptors originate from a man aged 40-49 years in good health and CMV-seropositive.

The chain combines TRBV27 with TRBJ2-7; 8 nucleotides match TRBD1. The trim removed 5 bases at V and 2 bases at J, leaving 5 bases unmatched. The CDR3 is 14 amino acids. From germline, CDR1 is MNHEY and CDR2 SMNVEV (reference sequence). The CDR3 nucleotides are TGTGCCAGCAGTACTCGGACAGGGCCCTACGAGCAGTACTTC. This codes for CASSTRTGPYEQYF.

This chain joins TRBV6-1 and TRBJ1-1; D not certain. CDR3 length equals 14 residues. The germline CDR1 and CDR2 sequences are MNHNS and SASEGT. V dropped 7 bases and J dropped 2 bases, with 14 bases sitting between them. The CDR3 sequence is CASTNLRTNTEAFF. CDR3 sequence (DNA): TGTGCCAGCACGAACTTACGGACTAACACTGAAGCTTTCTTT.

This rearrangement joins TRBV11-2 to TRBJ2-7, with D hard to call. V was cut by 1 base and J by 3 bases, with 13 bases left in between. The CDR3 runs to 15 residues. CDR1 and CDR2 from the germline V gene are SGHAT and FQNNGV. The CDR3 loop reads CASSLALGHSYEQYF. CDR3 DNA sequence: TGTGCCAGCAGCTTAGCCCTTGGTCACAGCTACGAGCAGTACTTC.

This clone was seen more than once but under ten times. This chain connects TRBV30 to TRBJ1-5, with D maybe TRBD1 (5 bases). This CDR3 has 13 amino acids. Germline V gene lookup returns CDR1 GTSNPN and CDR2 SVGIG (reference sequence). Trimming took off 1 base at V and 15 bases at J, with 19 bases between the two ends. The CDR3, as DNA: TGTGCCTGGAGTGGAAATACCGGGACTGTTGTGCATTTT. Protein sequence: CAWSGNTGTVVHF.

As to this clone: Other DNA sequences in the sample encode the same CDR3. The chain carries TRBV15 and TRBJ2-5; unclear D gene. Germline V gene lookup returns CDR1 LNHNV and CDR2 YYDKDF (reference sequence). With 0 bases removed from V and 2 bases from J, the gap between germline ends came to 7 bases. The CDR3 totals 14 residues. The CDR3 spells CATSRDTSQETQYF. CDR3 bases: TGTGCCACCAGCAGAGACACCAGTCAAGAGACCCAGTACTTC.

The chain is built from TRBV6-1 and TRBJ2-1, with 8 bases aligning to TRBD1. This CDR3 comprises 15 residues. V was pared by 6 bases and J by 0 bases, with 4 bases of the junction left unmatched. CDR1 and CDR2 (germline): MNHNS, SASEGT. The CDR3 nucleotides are TGTGCCAGCAGCCTAGGACAGGGCTCCTACAATGAGCAGTTCTTC. Its translation: CASSLGQGSYNEQFF.

The chain has TRBV5-1 and TRBJ2-1, with D maybe TRBD2 (6 bases). The CDR3 extends over 13 amino acids. Trimming shortened V by 4 bases and J by 9 bases, and 14 bases separated the two germline ends. Per germline, CDR1 SGHRS and CDR2 YFSETQ. In DNA, the CDR3 is TGCGCCAGCAGCATCGGGACTTCGGGTGAGCAGTTCTTC. Protein sequence: CASSIGTSGEQFF. Full variable domain (missing parts from reference TRBV5-1 and TRBJ2-1): KAGVTQTPRYLIKTRGQQVTLSCSPISGHRSVSWYQQTPGQGLQFLFEYFSETQRNKGNFPGRFSGRQFSNSRSEMNVSTLELGDSALYLCASSIGTSGEQFFGPGTRLTVL.

This rearrangement joins TRBV10-3 to TRBJ1-3, with 7 nucleotides matching TRBD1. V lost 6 bases to trimming and J lost 3 bases; unmatched junction nucleotides: 5. The germline CDR1 and CDR2 sequences are ENHRY and SYGVKD. The CDR3 totals 14 residues. CDR3 nucleotide sequence: TGTGCCATCAGCCGGACAGGCGATGGAAACACCATATATTTT. This encodes CAISRTGDGNTIYF.

V and J are TRBV29-1 and TRBJ2-3; 9 bases are a match to TRBD2. The CDR3 spans 15 residues. Per germline, CDR1 SQVTM and CDR2 ANQGSEA. V shed 5 bases, J shed 1 base, and the junction held 7 bases outside the gene matches. Here the CDR3 reads CSVSHSGSGTDTQYF. The CDR3 bases are TGCAGCGTTTCTCATAGCGGGAGTGGCACAGATACGCAGTATTTT.

The rearrangement joins TRBV2 to TRBJ2-1; D possibly corresponds to TRBD1 (5 bases). This CDR3 region has 14 residues. Germline V lookup: CDR1 SNHLY, CDR2 FYNNEI. The V and J ends lost 2 bases and 3 bases respectively, with 8 bases between them. The DNA for the CDR3 is TGTGCCAGCAGTGAAAGGGGTGGCTACAATGAGCAGTTCTTC. Residues: CASSERGGYNEQFF. Complete variable domain (other parts from reference TRBV2 and TRBJ2-1): EPEVTQTPSHQVTQMGQEVILRCVPISNHLYFYWYRQILGQKVEFLVSFYNNEISEKSEIFDDQFSVERPDGSNFTLKIRSTKLEDSAMYFCASSERGGYNEQFFGPGTRLTVL.

The chain is built from TRBV4-2 and TRBJ1-3; 9 bases are shared with TRBD1. This CDR3 has 16 residues. Germline CDR1 is LGHNA and CDR2 is YNFKEQ. V was pared by 4 bases and J by 5 bases, with 9 bases of the junction left unmatched. The CDR3 sequence is CASSPSGGQGRNTIYF. The CDR3 bases are TGTGCCAGCAGCCCATCGGGGGGACAGGGAAGAAACACCATATATTTT.

The J gene is TRBJ1-6, the V gene TRBV5-1; 9 nucleotides align to TRBD1. V was clipped by 3 bases and J by 6 bases; unmatched bases: 4. Germline lookup yields CDR1 SGHRS and CDR2 YFSETQ. The CDR3 is 15 amino acids. The CDR3 spells CASSYGQGPNSPLHF. The CDR3 coding sequence is TGCGCCAGCAGCTACGGACAGGGGCCTAATTCACCCCTCCACTTT.

This clone was recorded only once. The rearrangement links TRBV9 to TRBJ1-6; D uncertain. This CDR3 has 15 residues. The V and J ends lost 0 bases and 10 bases respectively, with 14 bases between them. Germline CDR1 and CDR2: SGDLS and YYNGEE. The CDR3, as DNA: TGTGCCAGCAGCGTAGGACCAGGAGGCGGCTCACCCCTCCACTTT. Its translation is CASSVGPGGGSPLHF.

This sequence joins TRBV6-5 and TRBJ1-4; D gene uncertain. The CDR3 consists of 14 residues. The V end was cut by 5 bases, the J end by 8 bases, with 15 bases between. Per germline, CDR1 MNHEY and CDR2 SVGAGI. The CDR3 nucleotides read TGTGCCAGCAGTACGACTATTGCTTGGGAAAAACTGTTTTTT. Encoded protein: CASSTTIAWEKLFF.

The table lists this clone with a few counts. The chain has TRBV6-4 and TRBJ2-7; possibly TRBD2 for D (6 bases). Germline values: CDR1 MRHNA, CDR2 SNTAGT. The CDR3 runs to 16 residues. Trimming took off 7 bases at V and 0 bases at J, with 19 bases between the two ends. CDR3 coding DNA: TGTGCCAGCAACGGGAGTCAGCCGCAACCCTCCTACGAGCAGTACTTC. Its protein is CASNGSQPQPSYEQYF.

This sequence joins TRBV6-6 and TRBJ1-6; 8 positions match TRBD1. J gave up 0 bases and V 7 bases, and 2 bases lay outside the gene matches. Germline CDR1 reads MNHNY; CDR2 reads SVGAGI (reference sequence). This CDR3 comprises 15 residues. This CDR3 reads CASNGQGSYNSPLHF. The CDR3, as DNA: TGTGCCAGCAACGGACAGGGCTCCTATAATTCACCCCTCCACTTT.

This rearrangement joins TRBV6-6 to TRBJ2-1; 9 nucleotides align to TRBD1. CDR3 length equals 16 residues. J lost 9 bases, V lost 6 bases, and 15 bases had no gene match. Looked up from germline, CDR1 is MNHNY and CDR2 is SVGAGI (reference sequence). The CDR3 DNA is TGTGCCAGCAGGATATCGTGGGACAGGGATTCGGGTGAGCAGTTCTTC. This sequence encodes CASRISWDRDSGEQFF.

The chain links TRBV5-5 to TRBJ2-2; no definite D call. CDR3 length: 11 residues. CDR1 SGHKS and CDR2 YYEKEE come from the germline V gene (reference sequence). V dropped 3 bases and J dropped 5 bases, with 2 bases sitting between them. The CDR3 reads CASSSTGELFF. In DNA form, the CDR3 reads TGTGCCAGCAGCTCAACCGGGGAGCTGTTTTTT.

The chain uses TRBV28 and TRBJ2-1, with 10 bases that match TRBD2. The ends lost 3 bases at V and 8 bases at J; junction bases unmatched: 4. Germline-derived CDR1 and CDR2 are MDHEN and SYDVKM. This CDR3 has 14 amino acids. CDR3 amino acids: CASSFLAGVYEQFF. The CDR3 DNA reads TGTGCCAGCAGTTTTCTAGCGGGAGTGTATGAGCAGTTCTTC.

This clone was found once. This sequence joins TRBV2 and TRBJ1-6, with 9 positions matching TRBD1. J gave up 7 bases and V 5 bases, and 3 bases lay outside the gene matches. CDR1 is SNHLY and CDR2 is FYNNEI in the germline V gene. The CDR3 totals 14 residues. For the CDR3, the DNA is TGTGCCAGCAGTTGGACAGGGGCGAATTCACCCCTCCACTTT. Protein sequence: CASSWTGANSPLHF.

As DNA, the CDR3 is TGCGCCAGCCGGAGACAGGGGGCTTCCGGGGAGCTGTTTTTT. Translation gives CASRRQGASGELFF. The V call is TRBV4-3, the J call TRBJ2-2; 10 nucleotides line up with TRBD1. Germline CDR1 reads LGHNA; CDR2 reads YSLEER. V was clipped by 8 bases and J by 6 bases; unmatched bases: 6. The CDR3 extends over 14 amino acids.

Concerning this clone: One end of the junction varies from germline; a read error may be responsible. The chain is built from TRBV7-9 and TRBJ2-6; 7 nucleotides agree with TRBD2. This CDR3 has 12 amino acids. Germline CDR1 SEHNR, CDR2 FQNEAQ (reference sequence). CDR3 DNA sequence: TGTGCCAGCAGCTTTAGTACGGGAGGTCATGACTTC. It translates to CASSFSTGGHDF.

The chain recombines TRBV5-5 with TRBJ2-5, with TRBD2 as a possible D gene (6 bases). Germline-derived CDR1 and CDR2 are SGHKS and YYEKEE (reference sequence). The CDR3 runs 15 residues. Trimming removed 4 bases from V and 2 bases from J, with 15 bases in between. CDR3 nucleotides: TGTGCCAGCAGCAACCCCAGCGGAGGGCAAGAGACCCAGTACTTC. Its protein is CASSNPSGGQETQYF.

This chain joins TRBV5-1 and TRBJ2-7; 7 positions match TRBD1. This CDR3 spans 15 amino acids. Germline CDR1 reads SGHRS; CDR2 reads YFSETQ. The V segment lost 4 bases and the J segment 1 base; nucleotides outside the gene matches: 8. The CDR3 DNA reads TGCGCCAGCAGCGGATACGAGGGACAGTCCTACGAGCAGTACTTC. Amino acids: CASSGYEGQSYEQYF.

The V and J genes are TRBV2 and TRBJ1-4; 9 bases align to TRBD1. Germline values: CDR1 SNHLY, CDR2 FYNNEI. The CDR3 length is 13 residues. J was trimmed by 7 bases and V by 4 bases; bases with no gene match: 1. CDR3 sequence reads: CASSGQGVEKLFF. The CDR3 DNA reads as TGTGCCAGCAGTGGACAGGGGGTTGAAAAACTGTTTTTT.

The chain recombines TRBV28 with TRBJ1-3; 8 bases are shared with TRBD1. This CDR3 region has 14 residues. Trimming took 6 bases from V and 2 from J; bases not matched to a gene: 3. Germline V CDR1 and CDR2: MDHEN, SYDVKM. The CDR3 here is CASSTGGAGNTIYF. The CDR3 DNA sequence: TGTGCCAGCAGCACAGGGGGGGCTGGAAACACCATATATTTT.

CDR3 coding DNA: TGCGCCAGCAGCTCTGGGGACAGCAGTGGCACTGAAGCTTTCTTT. Translating it yields CASSSGDSSGTEAFF. The chain employs TRBV5-1 and TRBJ1-1; 7 bases fit TRBD1. The V gene end was trimmed by 3 bases and the J gene end by 4 bases; junction bases not matched to a gene: 9. Germline V gene data show CDR1 as SGHRS and CDR2 as YFSETQ. This CDR3 has 15 amino acids.